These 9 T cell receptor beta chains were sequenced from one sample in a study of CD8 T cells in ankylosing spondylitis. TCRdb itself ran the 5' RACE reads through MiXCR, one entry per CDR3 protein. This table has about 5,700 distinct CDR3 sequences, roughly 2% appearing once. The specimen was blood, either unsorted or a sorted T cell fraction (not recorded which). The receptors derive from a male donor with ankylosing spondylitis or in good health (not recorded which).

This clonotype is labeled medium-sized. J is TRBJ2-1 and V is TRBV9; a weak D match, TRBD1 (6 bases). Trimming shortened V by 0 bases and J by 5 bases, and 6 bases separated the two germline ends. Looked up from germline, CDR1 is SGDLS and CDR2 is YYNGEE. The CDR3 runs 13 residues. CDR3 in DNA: TGTGCCAGCAGCGTAGGGGGGCACAATGAGCAGTTCTTC. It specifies CASSVGGHNEQFF.

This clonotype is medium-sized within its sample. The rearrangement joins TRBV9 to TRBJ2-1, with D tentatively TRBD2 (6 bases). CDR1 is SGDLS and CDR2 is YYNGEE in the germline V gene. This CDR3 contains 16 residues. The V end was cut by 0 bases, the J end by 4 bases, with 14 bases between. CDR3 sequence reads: CASSVDGTLAYNEQFF. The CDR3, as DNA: TGTGCCAGCAGCGTAGACGGGACTCTAGCGTACAATGAGCAGTTCTTC.

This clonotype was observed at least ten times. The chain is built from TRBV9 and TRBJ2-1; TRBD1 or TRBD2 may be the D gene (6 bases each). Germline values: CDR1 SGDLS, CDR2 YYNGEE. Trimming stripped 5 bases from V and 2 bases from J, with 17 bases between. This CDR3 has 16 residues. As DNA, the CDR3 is TGTGCCAGCAGTGGAGGGGCAGGGGACCCCTACAATGAGCAGTTCTTC. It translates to CASSGGAGDPYNEQFF.

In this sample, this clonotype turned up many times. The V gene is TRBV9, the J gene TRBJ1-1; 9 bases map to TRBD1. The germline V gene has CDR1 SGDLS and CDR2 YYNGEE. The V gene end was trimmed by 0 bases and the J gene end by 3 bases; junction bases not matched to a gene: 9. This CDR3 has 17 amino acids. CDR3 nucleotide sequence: TGTGCCAGCAGCGTAGACGGGACAGGGTGGGTGGACACTGAAGCTTTCTTT. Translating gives CASSVDGTGWVDTEAFF.

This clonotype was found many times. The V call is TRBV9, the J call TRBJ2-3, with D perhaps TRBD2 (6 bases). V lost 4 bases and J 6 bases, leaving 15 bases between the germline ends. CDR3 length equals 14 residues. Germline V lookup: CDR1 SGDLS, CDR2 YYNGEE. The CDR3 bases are TGTGCCAGCAGCTTCGGAGGGTCCGGGGATACGCAGTATTTT. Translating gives CASSFGGSGDTQYF.

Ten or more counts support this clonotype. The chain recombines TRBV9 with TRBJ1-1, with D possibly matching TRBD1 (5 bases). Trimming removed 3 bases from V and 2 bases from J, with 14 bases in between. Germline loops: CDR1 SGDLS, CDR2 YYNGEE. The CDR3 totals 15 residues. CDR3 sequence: CASSEYGTPNTEAFF. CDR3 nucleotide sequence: TGTGCCAGCAGCGAATACGGGACCCCTAACACTGAAGCTTTCTTT.

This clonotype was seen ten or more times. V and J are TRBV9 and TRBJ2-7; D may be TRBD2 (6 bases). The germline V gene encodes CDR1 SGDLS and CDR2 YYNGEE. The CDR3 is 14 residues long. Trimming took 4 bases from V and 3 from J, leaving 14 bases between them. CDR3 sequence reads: CASSPTRGFYEQYF. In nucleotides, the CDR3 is TGTGCCAGCAGCCCCACCCGGGGGTTCTACGAGCAGTACTTC.

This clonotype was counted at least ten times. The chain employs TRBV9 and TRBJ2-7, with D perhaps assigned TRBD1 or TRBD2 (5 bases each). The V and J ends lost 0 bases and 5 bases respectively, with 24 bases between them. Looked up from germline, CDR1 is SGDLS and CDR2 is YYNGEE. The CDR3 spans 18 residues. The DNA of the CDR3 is TGTGCCAGCAGCGTAGCCCCCACCGGGGCGCAAAGTCTTAACGAGCAGTACTTC. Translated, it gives CASSVAPTGAQSLNEQYF.

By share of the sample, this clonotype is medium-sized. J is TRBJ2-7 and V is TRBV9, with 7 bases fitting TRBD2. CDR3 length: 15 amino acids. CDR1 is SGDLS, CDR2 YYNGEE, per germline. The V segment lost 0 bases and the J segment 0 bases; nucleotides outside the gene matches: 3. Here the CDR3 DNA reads TGTGCCAGCAGCGTAGCTAGCGGAGACTCCTACGAGCAGTACTTC. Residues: CASSVASGDSYEQYF.